The source of this TCR beta chain is a study of T cell responses to AZD1222 COVID-19 vaccine (dated by TCRdb to the early 2020s). About the full investigation: A total of 233 trial participants underwent TCR sequencing, of whom some 210 received two doses of AZD1222 and roughly 25 received two doses of the MenACWY control vaccine. Trial participants were enrolled by age into 18-55, 56-69 and 70-plus year subgroups, with around 150, 28 and 57 TCR-sequenced participants respectively. Study-wide conclusions, independent of this receptor: Conclusions about previously exposed vaccinees are limited because only 5 or 6 AZD1222 recipients were SARS-CoV-2 seropositive at baseline. Spike-specific TCR breadth and depth rose significantly after two AZD1222 doses compared with day 0 and with MenACWY recipients. Most participants were white British and females outnumbered males, and the authors suggested that clonal diversity may have been underestimated. The 56-69-year group was small, and its depth increase did not reach significance, likely because of low power. CD4 TCRs associated with the vaccine covered the entire spike protein, and the dominant responses were in regions 160-218 and 743-854. Because no day 14 peak-response samples were available, repertoires were characterized only after the peak T cell response. Reportedly, almost half of the unique spike-specific TCRs recognized epitopes lying outside the regions that are mutated in the B.1.351 and B.1.1.7 variants.

The CDR3 regions of human TCRbeta chains were subjected to immunosequencing. The authors' pipeline ran thus. Repertoire TCRs were matched against a reference library of SARS-CoV-2-specific TCRs generated with the MIRA antigen-specificity platform. Breadth was defined as the fraction of unique TCRs that were SARS-CoV-2-associated, and depth was defined as the fraction of total T cells that were SARS-CoV-2-associated. Using the MIRA data, each spike-specific TCR was mapped to the spike region that the TCR reacts to and placed in a CD4 or CD8 class. Log10-transformed breadth and depth values were compared by one-way ANOVA with Sidak's multiple comparisons tests. The immuneACCESS repertoire file appears here via TCRdb, limited to in-frame rearrangements. These files lack a portion of the clones; in checked studies, under half of the deficit traces to unresolved V genes, and the cause of the others is not known. V, J and clone size reflect that table, while D and trimming were determined from the DNA. Recorded for this sample are about 120,000 clones; around 90% of them occurred a single time. The ten largest clones capture 4% to 4.5% of the sample.

On this clone itself: Its antigen remains unidentified. Per-base quality was not reported, and no clone a single base away is much larger than it.

This sample's time point label indicates: about 28 days (+/-7) after the second vaccine dose. This specimen's treatment or condition label, per the study, means: meningococcal conjugate vaccine given as trial control. Samples from vaccinated people were obtained from the UK trials COV001 and COV002, which included a single-blind randomized controlled phase 2/3 trial of AZD1222 (ChAdOx1 nCoV-19) in healthy adults. For TCRbeta chain sequencing, PBMC samples were collected from trial participants at day 0 and at day 28 after the second dose. The sequencing here drew on peripheral blood, taken 28 days after the second dose of the MenACWY control vaccine. The source is an adult who received the MenACWY meningococcal vaccine as a control.

The DNA sequence is TGTGCCAGCAGTTTAGCGAGGAACACTGAAGCTTTCTTT. This is translated as CASSLARNTEAFF. In this chain, TRBV12-3 or TRBV12-4 is recombined with TRBJ1-1; the D gene identity is not certain. The V and J ends are trimmed by 0 bases and 1 base, leaving 3 bases between them. Spanning cysteine to phenylalanine, the CDR3 consists of 13 amino acids. Here the CDR3 DNA is all that survives: 39 bases in frame from base 1.